The subject of this entry is one T cell receptor (beta chain). Its antigen is unknown. Per-base quality was not reported, and no clone a single base away is much larger than it. This sample's time point label indicates: progressive disease on ibrutinib. For TCR beta library preparation, around 2 micrograms of genomic DNA were isolated from cryopreserved PBMCs. Longitudinal blood samples from CLL patients on ibrutinib monotherapy underwent high-throughput TCR beta sequencing. The patients took part in an open-label, single-center phase 2 trial of ibrutinib monotherapy. This record belongs to a study of cytotoxic CD8 clonotypes in ibrutinib-treated CLL (TCRdb year 2021). Study-level background: The cohort included around 15 treatment-naive and 11 to 12 relapsed/refractory patients; roughly 17 were IGHV unmutated. Partial responses were observed in approximately 24 patients and complete responses in 2; after a median follow-up of around 68 months, remission was maintained in 14 patients and progression was observed in approximately 12. The response samples were drawn at a median of roughly eleven months into treatment, with a range of about 6 to 36 months. An average of approximately 260,000 productive templates and 94,082 productive rearrangements was obtained per sample. Of the approximately 86 participants in the trial, 25 to 30 had longitudinal samples available. Cryopreserved peripheral blood mononuclear cells were collected before treatment, at response, and at either disease progression or sustained remission. All remission and progressive disease samples were collected while patients were still receiving ibrutinib.

The goal of deep resolution MiSeq sequencing was a depth between 1 in 1 million and 1 in 200,000 T cells, and coverage averaged 10x per clonotype. The immunoSEQ hsTCRB Kit was used to generate the TCR beta libraries. Regarding the original processing steps: ImmunoSEQ Data Assistant and ImmunoSEQ Analyzer were used for data analysis, and V, D and J genes were assigned according to IMGT definitions. Clonality, which ranges from 0 to 1, was calculated by subtracting the normalized Shannon entropy of productive rearrangement frequencies from one. Only overrepresented clonotypes making up at least 0.05% of each patient's repertoire were included in the public clonotype analysis. Some 13 age-matched healthy donor repertoires from immuneACCESS served as clonality controls. What TCRdb holds here is the immuneACCESS table cut down to in-frame rearrangements. Part of the clones is not present; checked against another copy, under half of the missing clones reflect an unresolved V gene, and the others are unexplained. V, J and clone size are taken as reported in that table, and D and trimming were inferred from the DNA itself. Recorded for this sample are 250,000 to 350,000 clones; 60% to 80% of them occurred a single time. The ten largest make up roughly 5.7% of the sample.

Its CDR3 holds 14 amino acids, cysteine through phenylalanine. This entry keeps only the CDR3 DNA: 42 bases, framed from base 1. A distance of 8 bases separates the germline ends of V and J, which lose 0 bases and 4 bases respectively. Sequences SGHTA (CDR1) and FQGTGA (CDR2) are obtained from the germline V gene. Results and caveats for the whole study, not just this receptor: Clonality rose at ibrutinib response, remained stable during sustained remission, and dropped back toward baseline at progression. Public clonotypes were rare and either shrank or stayed stable during treatment, and the rise in clonality at ibrutinib response reflected expansion of private clonotypes. Lymph node repertoires were not examined, and the timing of sampling was not matched between patients in sustained remission and those whose disease progressed. At baseline, clonality was higher than in age-matched healthy donors and showed a strong correlation with circulating CD8+ T-cell counts.

The material sequenced was PBMCs, taken at disease progression, from a patient treated with ibrutinib. The receptor's source is a human donor with chronic lymphocytic leukemia. Recombination linked TRBV7-3 to TRBJ2-3; 5 matching bases give a weak D call of TRBD2. The CDR3 protein is CASSLTSGADTQYF. The DNA reads as follows: TGTGCCAGCAGCTTAACGTCCGGGGCAGATACGCAGTATTTT.